These 13 T cell receptor beta chains originate from one sample sequenced in a study of CXCR3-negative and CXCR3-positive naive CD8 T cells. Regarding the study as a whole: Greater hydrophobicity was found in TRB CDR3s of CXCR3-positive naive cells than of CXCR3-negative naive cells.

Their recognized antigens are unknown. Preparation of TRB cDNA libraries relied on 5' RACE carrying UMI labels. From its re-call of the 5' RACE reads, TCRdb lists each CDR3 protein once, without DNA. The table lists about 63,000 distinct CDR3 sequences. The source material was naive CXCR3+ CD8+ T cells from blood. Subset meaning: CD45RO-CCR7+CD27+CD95- naive CD8+ T cells expressing CXCR3 (TNR3+). These TCRs come from a human donor in good health. Some clones in this sample may be carry-over from other donors' samples.

The genes are TRBV5-5 and TRBJ2-5. This CDR3 has 11 amino acids. The germline V gene encodes CDR1 SGHKS and CDR2 YYEKEE (reference sequence). CDR3 loop: CASSLMETQYF.

The chain is built from TRBV29-1 and TRBJ2-1; the TCRdb call, TRBD2, lacks DNA for checking. The CDR3 runs to 18 residues. The germline V gene encodes CDR1 SQVTM and CDR2 ANQGSEA. The CDR3 protein is CSAVGLAGGPVGPDEQFF.

The V and J genes are TRBV7-9 and TRBJ2-7; TCRdb selects TRBD2, and the lack of DNA leaves this call unchecked. CDR1 and CDR2 from the germline V gene are SEHNR and FQNEAQ (reference sequence). The CDR3 runs 16 residues. CDR3 loop: CASSLPNERGPYEQYF. Looking up the rest from reference TRBV7-9 and TRBJ2-7 gives the full variable domain: DTGVSQNPRHKITKRGQNVTFRCDPISEHNRLYWYRQTLGQGPEFLTYFQNEAQLEKSRLLSDRFSAERPKGSFSTLEIQRTEQGDSAMYLCASSLPNERGPYEQYFGPGTRLTVT.

The chain joins TRBV20-1 to TRBJ2-7; TCRdb's D call of TRBD1 is untestable without DNA. Germline CDR1 and CDR2: DFQATT and SNEGSKA (reference sequence). This CDR3 region has 14 residues. This CDR3 is CSAYGQGSTYEQYF.

This chain uses TRBV18 with TRBJ2-7; TCRdb outputs TRBD1, but without DNA this stays unchecked. Germline V lookup: CDR1 KGHSH, CDR2 LQKENI. CDR3 length: 14 residues. CDR3 sequence reads: CASSSSDTYYEQYF.

The V and J genes are TRBV5-6 and TRBJ2-7. This CDR3 comprises 12 residues. Germline V gene sequence: CDR1 SGHDT, CDR2 YYEEEE. The CDR3 protein is CASSISSYEQYF.

V gene TRBV7-3 combines with J gene TRBJ2-1; without DNA, the TCRdb call of TRBD2 cannot be checked. Germline CDR1 reads SGHTA; CDR2 reads FQGTGA. This CDR3 region has 15 residues. The CDR3 region is CASSQGVAGNNEQFF.

The chain employs TRBV19 and TRBJ2-1. CDR1 LNHDA and CDR2 SQIVND come from the germline V gene (reference sequence). There are 14 residues in the CDR3. CDR3 amino acids: CASSRGSSYNEQFF.

The chain uses TRBV5-1 and TRBJ2-7; TCRdb selects TRBD1, and the lack of DNA leaves this call unchecked. Germline V lookup: CDR1 SGHRS, CDR2 YFSETQ. The CDR3 extends over 16 amino acids. The CDR3 region is CASSPTPGQATYEQYF.

The V and J genes are TRBV11-2 and TRBJ2-1; TCRdb gives TRBD1 as the D gene, but with no DNA this cannot be confirmed. The CDR3 contains 16 residues. Germline V lookup: CDR1 SGHAT, CDR2 FQNNGV. The CDR3 spells CASSLTEGGLYNEQFF.

The chain uses TRBV5-1 and TRBJ2-3; the D call from TCRdb, TRBD2, cannot be confirmed without DNA. Germline CDR1 is SGHRS and CDR2 is YFSETQ. This CDR3 has 17 residues. CDR3 residues: CASSPGLAGGSTDTQYF.

The V gene is TRBV7-9, the J gene TRBJ2-1. This CDR3 has 15 amino acids. Germline V gene data show CDR1 as SEHNR and CDR2 as FQNEAQ (reference sequence). This CDR3 is CASSRVQGLYNEQFF.

V gene TRBV11-2 combines with J gene TRBJ1-3; the D call from TCRdb, TRBD1, cannot be confirmed without DNA. The V gene's germline CDR1 is SGHAT and CDR2 FQNNGV. The CDR3 spans 14 residues. This CDR3 is CASSLVTGINTIYF.